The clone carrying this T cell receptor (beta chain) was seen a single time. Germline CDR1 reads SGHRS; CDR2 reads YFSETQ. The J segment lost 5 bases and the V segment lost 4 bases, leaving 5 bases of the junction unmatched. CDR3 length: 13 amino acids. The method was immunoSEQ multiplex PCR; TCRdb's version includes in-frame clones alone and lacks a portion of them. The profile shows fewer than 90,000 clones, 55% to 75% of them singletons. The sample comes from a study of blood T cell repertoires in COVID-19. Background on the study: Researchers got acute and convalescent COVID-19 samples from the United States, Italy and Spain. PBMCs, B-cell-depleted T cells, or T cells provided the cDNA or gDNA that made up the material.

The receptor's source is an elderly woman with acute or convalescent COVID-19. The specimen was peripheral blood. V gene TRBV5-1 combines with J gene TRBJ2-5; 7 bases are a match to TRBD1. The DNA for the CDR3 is TGCGCCAGCAGCATGACAGGGTCCGAGACCCAGTACTTC. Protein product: CASSMTGSETQYF.